This T cell receptor beta chain was found in a study of regulatory T cells in long-lasting Graves disease. Building the TCR beta libraries relied on iRepertoire HTBI primers, and CDR3 regions underwent Arm-PCR. MiXCR, applied by TCRdb to the multiplex PCR reads, yields one record per CDR3 protein. This table holds more than 400,000 distinct CDR3 sequences, 15% to 20% found once. The study, taken as a whole, reports: TRBV28 was favored in persistent disease, as were TRBJ1-2 and TRBJ2-5.

Time point here: newly diagnosed GD, antithyroid drugs for less than 3 months. PBMC-derived RNA was used for the TCR library. This clonotype came up many times. The antigen remains undetermined. The CDR3 runs 17 residues. The V end lost 2 bases, the J end lost 5 bases, and 19 bases lay between the germline ends. Looked up from germline, CDR1 is ENHRY and CDR2 is SYGVKD. These data were also reused for a study on T cells in Graves' hyperthyroidism and ophthalmopathy.

The genes are TRBV10-3 and TRBJ2-1; a weak D match, TRBD1 (6 bases). The receptor was isolated from a woman younger than 45 with Graves disease. The sample was peripheral blood mononuclear cells (PBMCs), taken at new diagnosis, from a patient treated with antithyroid drugs. The CDR3 loop is CAISEPSTGTSNNEQFF. The CDR3 DNA reads as TGTGCCATCAGTGAGCCTTCAACCGGGACAAGTAACAATGAGCAGTTCTTC.